These 6 T cell receptor beta chains came from one sample sequenced in a study of OX40 agonist ivuxolimab in advanced cancers. TCRdb keeps only in-frame clones here, not all; method: immunoSEQ multiplex PCR. The data hold about 46,000 clones, with 88% observed a single time. Source: CD4+ or CD8+ T cells sorted from blood, taken in a trial of the OX40 agonist ivuxolimab. These receptors all stem from an adult with an advanced solid tumor such as melanoma, head and neck, liver or kidney cancer.

In its sample, this clone was seen a few times. The genes are TRBV7-2 and TRBJ1-3; tentative D call: TRBD1 (6 bases). CDR1 is SGHTA and CDR2 is FQGNSA in the germline V gene. V was cut by 1 base and J by 7 bases, with 17 bases left in between. This CDR3 is built from 16 residues. CDR3 amino acids: CASSLEGVGVRNTIYF. The CDR3, as DNA: TGTGCCAGCAGCTTAGAGGGGGTCGGGGTTAGGAACACCATATATTTT.

The chain joins TRBV30 to TRBJ1-1, with D unresolved. The CDR3 sequence is 12 residues long. V lost 7 bases and J 6 bases, leaving 15 bases between the germline ends. The germline CDR1 and CDR2 sequences are GTSNPN and SVGIG (reference sequence). Here the CDR3 DNA reads TGTGCCTACGAGAGGGTCAGACCTGAAGCTTTCTTT. Its protein product is CAYERVRPEAFF.

V gene TRBV5-1 combines with J gene TRBJ2-3, with 8 bases identical to TRBD2. Germline CDR1 reads SGHRS; CDR2 reads YFSETQ. CDR3 size: 14 residues. With V trimmed by 5 bases and J by 2 bases, 4 bases remained unmatched. CDR3: CASRVAGNTDTQYF. CDR3 nucleotides: TGCGCCAGCAGGGTAGCGGGGAACACAGATACGCAGTATTTT.

The chain couples TRBV5-4 to TRBJ2-3, with 9 bases that match TRBD2. The V gene end was trimmed by 1 base and the J gene end by 0 bases; junction bases not matched to a gene: 12. Per the germline V gene, CDR1 is SGHNT and CDR2 is YYREEE (reference sequence). The CDR3 consists of 19 residues. The CDR3 is CASSLIAGVVYLSTDTQYF. In nucleotides, the CDR3 is TGTGCCAGCAGCTTGATAGCGGGAGTAGTGTATCTCAGCACAGATACGCAGTATTTT.

This clone showed up just a few times. The chain carries TRBV9 and TRBJ2-7; 12 bases fit TRBD2. V shed 3 bases and J 2 bases; nucleotides not matched to a gene: 3. Germline CDR1 and CDR2: SGDLS and YYNGEE. The CDR3 contains 15 residues. Written as DNA, the CDR3 is TGTGCCAGCAGCGCCGGACTAGCGGGGACCTACGAGCAGTACTTC. Translating it yields CASSAGLAGTYEQYF.

The chain is built from TRBV19 and TRBJ2-2; D uncertain. The germline V gene has CDR1 LNHDA and CDR2 SQIVND (reference sequence). V dropped 3 bases and J dropped 2 bases, with 10 bases sitting between them. There are 15 residues in the CDR3. The CDR3 reads CASSIPRPNTGELFF. CDR3 sequence (DNA): TGTGCCAGTAGTATCCCCAGACCCAACACCGGGGAGCTGTTTTTT.